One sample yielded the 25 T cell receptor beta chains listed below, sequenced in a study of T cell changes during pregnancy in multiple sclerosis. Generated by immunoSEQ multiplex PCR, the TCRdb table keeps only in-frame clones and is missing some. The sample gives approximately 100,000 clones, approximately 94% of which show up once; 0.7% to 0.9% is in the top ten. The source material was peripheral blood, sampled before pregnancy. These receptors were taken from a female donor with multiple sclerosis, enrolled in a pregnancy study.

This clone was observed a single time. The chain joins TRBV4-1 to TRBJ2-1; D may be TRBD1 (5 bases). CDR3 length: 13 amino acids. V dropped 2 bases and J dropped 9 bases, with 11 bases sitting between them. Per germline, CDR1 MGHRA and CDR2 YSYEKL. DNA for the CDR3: TGCGCCAGCAGCCAAAGACAGAATTTTGAGCAGTTCTTC. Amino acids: CASSQRQNFEQFF.

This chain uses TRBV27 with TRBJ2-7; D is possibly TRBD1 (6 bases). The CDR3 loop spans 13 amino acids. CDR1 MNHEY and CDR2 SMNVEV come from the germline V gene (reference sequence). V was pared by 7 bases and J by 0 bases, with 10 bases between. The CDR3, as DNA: TGTGCCAGCACTGGGGGCCTCTCCTACGAGCAGTACTTC. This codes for CASTGGLSYEQYF.

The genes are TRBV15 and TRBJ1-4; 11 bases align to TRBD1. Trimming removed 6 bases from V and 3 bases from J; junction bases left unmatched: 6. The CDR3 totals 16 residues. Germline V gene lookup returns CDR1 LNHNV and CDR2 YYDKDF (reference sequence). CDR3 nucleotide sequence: TGTGCCACCAGGGGGACAGGGGGGTCAGCTAATGAAAAACTGTTTTTT. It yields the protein CATRGTGGSANEKLFF.

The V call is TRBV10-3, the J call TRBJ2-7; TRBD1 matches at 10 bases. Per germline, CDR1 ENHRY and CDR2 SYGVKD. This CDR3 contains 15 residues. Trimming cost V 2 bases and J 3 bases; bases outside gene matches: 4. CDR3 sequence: CAISEPRTGGYEQYF. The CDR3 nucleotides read TGTGCCATCAGTGAGCCACGGACAGGGGGCTACGAGCAGTACTTC.

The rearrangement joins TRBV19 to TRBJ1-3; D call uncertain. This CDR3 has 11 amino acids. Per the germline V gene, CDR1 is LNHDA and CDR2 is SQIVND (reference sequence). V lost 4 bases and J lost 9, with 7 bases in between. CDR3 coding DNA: TGTGCCAGTAGTACCCTCGTCACCATATATTTT. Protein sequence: CASSTLVTIYF. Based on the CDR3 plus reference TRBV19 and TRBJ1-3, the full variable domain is DGGITQSPKYLFRKEGQNVTLSCEQNLNHDAMYWYRQDPGQGLRLIYYSQIVNDFQKGDIAEGYSVSREKKESFPLTVTSAQKNPTAFYLCASSTLVTIYFGEGSWLTVV.

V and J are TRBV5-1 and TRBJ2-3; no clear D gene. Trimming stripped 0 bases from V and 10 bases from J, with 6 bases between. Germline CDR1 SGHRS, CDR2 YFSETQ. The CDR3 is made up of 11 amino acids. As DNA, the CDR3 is TGCGCCAGCAGCTTGGAAGCTCCGCAGTATTTT. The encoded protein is CASSLEAPQYF.

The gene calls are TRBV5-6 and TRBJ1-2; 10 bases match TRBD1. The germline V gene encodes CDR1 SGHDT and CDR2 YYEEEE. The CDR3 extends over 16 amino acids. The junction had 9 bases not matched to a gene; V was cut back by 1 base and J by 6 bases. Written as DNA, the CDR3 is TGTGCCAGCAGCTTGTATGGACAGGGGGTAGTGGATGGCTACACCTTC. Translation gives CASSLYGQGVVDGYTF.

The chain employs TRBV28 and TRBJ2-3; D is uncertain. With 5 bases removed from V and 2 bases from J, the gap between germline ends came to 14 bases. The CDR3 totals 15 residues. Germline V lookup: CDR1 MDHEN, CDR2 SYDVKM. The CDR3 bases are TGTGCCAGCAGTCTCAGCGTCCCCACCACAGATACGCAGTATTTT. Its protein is CASSLSVPTTDTQYF.

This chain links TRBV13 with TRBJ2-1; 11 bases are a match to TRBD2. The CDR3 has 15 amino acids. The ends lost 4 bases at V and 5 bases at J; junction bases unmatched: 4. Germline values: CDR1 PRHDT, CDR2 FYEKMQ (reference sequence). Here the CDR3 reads CASSYGTSGHNEQFF. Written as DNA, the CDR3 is TGTGCCAGCAGCTACGGGACTAGCGGCCACAATGAGCAGTTCTTC.

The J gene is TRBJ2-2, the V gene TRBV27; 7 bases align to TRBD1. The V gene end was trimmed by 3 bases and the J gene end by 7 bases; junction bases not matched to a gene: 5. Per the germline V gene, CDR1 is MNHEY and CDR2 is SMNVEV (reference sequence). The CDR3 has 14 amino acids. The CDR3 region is CASSFEGANGELFF. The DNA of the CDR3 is TGTGCCAGCAGTTTTGAGGGGGCGAACGGGGAGCTGTTTTTT.

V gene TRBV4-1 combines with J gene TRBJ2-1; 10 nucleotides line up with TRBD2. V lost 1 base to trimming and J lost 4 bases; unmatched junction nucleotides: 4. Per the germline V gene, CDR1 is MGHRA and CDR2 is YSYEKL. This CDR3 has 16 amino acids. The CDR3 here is CASSQGTSGAYNEQFF. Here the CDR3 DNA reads TGCGCCAGCAGCCAAGGGACTAGCGGAGCTTACAATGAGCAGTTCTTC.

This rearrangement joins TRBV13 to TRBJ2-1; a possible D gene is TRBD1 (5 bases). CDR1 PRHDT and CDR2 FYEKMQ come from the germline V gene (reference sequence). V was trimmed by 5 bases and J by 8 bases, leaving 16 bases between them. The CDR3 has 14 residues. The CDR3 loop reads CASSDRRIKYEQFF. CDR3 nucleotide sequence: TGTGCCAGCAGCGACAGAAGAATTAAGTATGAGCAGTTCTTC.

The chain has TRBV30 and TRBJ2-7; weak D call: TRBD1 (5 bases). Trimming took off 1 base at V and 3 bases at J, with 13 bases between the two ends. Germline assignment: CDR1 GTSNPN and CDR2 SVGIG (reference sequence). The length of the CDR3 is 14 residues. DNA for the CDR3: TGTGCCTGGAGTGACGTAGGGGCCAACTACGAGCAGTACTTC. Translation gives CAWSDVGANYEQYF. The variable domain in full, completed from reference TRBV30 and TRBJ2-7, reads SQTIHQWPATLVQPVGSPLSLECTVEGTSNPNLYWYRQAAGRGLQLLFYSVGIGQISSEVPQNLSASRPQDRQFILSSKKLLLSDSGFYLCAWSDVGANYEQYFGPGTRLTVT.

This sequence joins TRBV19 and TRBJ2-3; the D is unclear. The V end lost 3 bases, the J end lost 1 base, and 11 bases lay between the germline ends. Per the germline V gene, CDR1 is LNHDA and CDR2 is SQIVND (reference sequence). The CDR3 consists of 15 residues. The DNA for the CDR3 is TGTGCCAGTAGTATGAGCTCGGCGGGCACAGATACGCAGTATTTT. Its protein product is CASSMSSAGTDTQYF.

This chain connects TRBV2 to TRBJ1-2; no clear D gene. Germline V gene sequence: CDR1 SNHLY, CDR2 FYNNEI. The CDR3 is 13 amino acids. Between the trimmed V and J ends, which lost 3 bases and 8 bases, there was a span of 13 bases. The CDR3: CASSESLDFGYTF. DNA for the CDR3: TGTGCCAGCAGTGAGTCCCTGGACTTCGGCTACACCTTC.

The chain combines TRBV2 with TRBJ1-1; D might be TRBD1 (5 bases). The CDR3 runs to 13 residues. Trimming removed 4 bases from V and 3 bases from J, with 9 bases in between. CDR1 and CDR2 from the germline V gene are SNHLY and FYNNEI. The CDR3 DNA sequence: TGTGCCAGCAGTGTATTAGGGGACACTGAAGCTTTCTTT. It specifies CASSVLGDTEAFF.

The CDR3 loop reads CASSGQGDEQFF. The CDR3, as DNA: TGTGCCAGCAGCGGACAGGGCGACGAGCAGTTCTTC. The chain is built from TRBV11-2 and TRBJ2-1; TRBD1 matches at 8 bases. The CDR3 contains 12 residues. The V segment lost 5 bases and the J segment 10 bases; nucleotides outside the gene matches: 4. Germline loops: CDR1 SGHAT, CDR2 FQNNGV.

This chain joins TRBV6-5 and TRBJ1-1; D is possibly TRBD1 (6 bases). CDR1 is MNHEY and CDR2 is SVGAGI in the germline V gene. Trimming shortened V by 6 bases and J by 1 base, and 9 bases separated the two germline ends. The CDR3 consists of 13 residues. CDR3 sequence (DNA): TGTGCCAGCAGGCTAGGGGGGAACACTGAAGCTTTCTTT. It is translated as CASRLGGNTEAFF.

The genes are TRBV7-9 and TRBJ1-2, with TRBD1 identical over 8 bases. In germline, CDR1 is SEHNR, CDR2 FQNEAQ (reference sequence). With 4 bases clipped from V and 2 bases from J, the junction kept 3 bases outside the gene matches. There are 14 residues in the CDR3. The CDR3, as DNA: TGTGCCAGCAGCTGGACAGGGCTAAACTATGGCTACACCTTC. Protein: CASSWTGLNYGYTF.

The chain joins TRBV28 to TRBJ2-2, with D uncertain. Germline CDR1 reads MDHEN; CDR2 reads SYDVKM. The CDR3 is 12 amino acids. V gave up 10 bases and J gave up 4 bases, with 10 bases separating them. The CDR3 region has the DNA TGTGCCACTTGGGCTTTCACCGGGGAGCTGTTTTTT. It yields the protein CATWAFTGELFF. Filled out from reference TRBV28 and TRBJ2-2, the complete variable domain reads DVKVTQSSRYLVKRTGEKVFLECVQDMDHENMFWYRQDPGLGLRLIYFSYDVKMKEKGDIPEGYSVSREKKERFSLILESASTNQTSMYLCATWAFTGELFFGEGSRLTVL.

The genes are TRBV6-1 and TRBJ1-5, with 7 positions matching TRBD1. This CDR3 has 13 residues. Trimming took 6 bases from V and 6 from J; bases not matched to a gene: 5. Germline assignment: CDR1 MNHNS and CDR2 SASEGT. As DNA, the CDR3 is TGTGCCAGCAGCTTGGGACAGTTTCAGCCCCAGCATTTT. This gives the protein CASSLGQFQPQHF.

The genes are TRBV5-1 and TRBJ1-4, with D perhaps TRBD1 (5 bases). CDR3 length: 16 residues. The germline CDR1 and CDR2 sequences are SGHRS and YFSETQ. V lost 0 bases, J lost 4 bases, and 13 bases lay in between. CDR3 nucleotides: TGCGCCAGCAGCTTGGCAGGACCCCAGGGTAATGAAAAACTGTTTTTT. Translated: CASSLAGPQGNEKLFF.

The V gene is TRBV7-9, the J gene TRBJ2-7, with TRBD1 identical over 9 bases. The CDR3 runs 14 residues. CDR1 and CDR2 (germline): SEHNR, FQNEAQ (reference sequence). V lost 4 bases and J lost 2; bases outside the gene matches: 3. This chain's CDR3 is CASSSRTGAYEQYF. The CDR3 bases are TGTGCCAGCAGCTCCCGGACAGGGGCCTACGAGCAGTACTTC.

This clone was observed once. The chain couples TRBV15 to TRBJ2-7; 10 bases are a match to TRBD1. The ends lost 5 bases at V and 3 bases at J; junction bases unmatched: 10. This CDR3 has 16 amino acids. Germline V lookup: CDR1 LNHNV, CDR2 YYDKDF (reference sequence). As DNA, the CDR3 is TGTGCCACCAGCCTCGAAAGGACAGGGGGTTTCTACGAGCAGTACTTC. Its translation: CATSLERTGGFYEQYF.

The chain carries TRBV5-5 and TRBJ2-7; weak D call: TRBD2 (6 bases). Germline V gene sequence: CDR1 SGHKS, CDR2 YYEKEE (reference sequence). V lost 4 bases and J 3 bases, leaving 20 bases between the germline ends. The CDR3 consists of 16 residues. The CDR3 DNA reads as TGTGCCAGCAGCGTGTGGTCGGGGGACTTGAACTACGAGCAGTACTTC. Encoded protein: CASSVWSGDLNYEQYF.